The 30 T cell receptor beta chains below all came from one sample that was sequenced in a study of T cell repertoires in ileal Crohn's disease. Described time point: neoterminal ileum biopsy at postoperative endoscopy, about 6 months after surgery. Libraries were prepared by immunoSEQ multiplex PCR; TCRdb keeps only in-frame clonotypes and omits some of them. This table holds 13,000 or so clones, approximately 81% found once. The sequenced sample was ileal tissue. Source of these receptors: an adult with Crohn's disease.

Details on this clone: An end of the junction does not agree with germline; a read error may underlie this. The rearrangement links TRBV4-1 to TRBJ1-6, with 7 bases identical to TRBD1. The CDR3 consists of 15 residues. Per the germline V gene, CDR1 is MGHRA and CDR2 is YSYEKL. CDR3 protein: CASSQGDSFNSPLHF. In DNA form, the CDR3 reads TGCGCCAGCAGCCAAGGGGACAGTTTTAATTCCCCCCTCCACTTT.

The V call is TRBV5-1, the J call TRBJ2-2; D might be TRBD1 (5 bases). V was pared by 2 bases and J by 4 bases, with 15 bases between. The CDR3 has 16 amino acids. Germline loops: CDR1 SGHRS, CDR2 YFSETQ. CDR3 sequence: CASSLGLRASTGELFF. As DNA, the CDR3 is TGCGCCAGCAGCTTAGGTCTCAGGGCGAGCACCGGGGAGCTGTTTTTT.

The chain carries TRBV7-2 and TRBJ2-1, with D tentatively TRBD2 (6 bases). Germline V CDR1 and CDR2: SGHTA, FQGNSA. This CDR3 region has 14 residues. V was cut by 0 bases and J by 7 bases, with 10 bases left in between. The CDR3 DNA reads TGTGCCAGCAGCTTAGCGGGAGGTCGTAATGAGCAGTTCTTC. Amino acid sequence: CASSLAGGRNEQFF. Looking up the rest from reference TRBV7-2 and TRBJ2-1 gives the full variable domain: GAGVSQSPSNKVTEKGKDVELRCDPISGHTALYWYRQSLGQGLEFLIYFQGNSAPDKSGLPSDRFSAERTGGSVSTLTIQRTQQEDSAVYLCASSLAGGRNEQFFGPGTRLTVL.

This clone was counted once. This rearrangement joins TRBV10-1 to TRBJ2-3, with 13 bases matching TRBD2. This CDR3 region has 19 residues. Germline trimming cut 10 bases from V and 4 bases from J; bases unmatched to any gene: 20. Germline V gives CDR1 WNHNN, CDR2 SYGVQD (reference sequence). This CDR3 is CATFPGTGGLAGVSDTQYF. DNA for the CDR3: TGCGCCACCTTCCCAGGAACAGGTGGACTAGCGGGAGTCTCAGATACGCAGTATTTT.

The CDR3 region has the DNA TGCGCCAGCAGCTTGGGATTTTCTGGGGCGCGGGGAAGCAATCAGCCCCAGCATTTT. Translating gives CASSLGFSGARGSNQPQHF. V gene TRBV5-1 combines with J gene TRBJ1-5; a possible D gene is TRBD1 (5 bases). Germline V gene sequence: CDR1 SGHRS, CDR2 YFSETQ. V lost 0 bases and J lost 1, with 20 bases in between. The CDR3 consists of 19 residues. The full variable domain, with the rest looked up from reference TRBV5-1 and TRBJ1-5, is KAGVTQTPRYLIKTRGQQVTLSCSPISGHRSVSWYQQTPGQGLQFLFEYFSETQRNKGNFPGRFSGRQFSNSRSEMNVSTLELGDSALYLCASSLGFSGARGSNQPQHFGDGTRLSIL.

The rearrangement uses TRBV10-1 and TRBJ2-7; 8 bases align to TRBD1. V trimming: 8 bases; J trimming: 5 bases; junction bases outside the gene matches: 14. The germline V gene encodes CDR1 WNHNN and CDR2 SYGVQD (reference sequence). This CDR3 has 15 residues. The CDR3 loop reads CASRPEGQGYNEQYF. In nucleotides, the CDR3 is TGCGCCAGCCGGCCGGAAGGACAGGGTTATAACGAGCAGTACTTC.

As to this clone: The junction differs from germline at one of its ends, possibly a read error. The chain couples TRBV7-7 to TRBJ2-7; 11 positions match TRBD2. Per the germline V gene, CDR1 is SSHAT and CDR2 is FNYEAQ (reference sequence). The CDR3 is 16 residues long. The CDR3 region has the DNA TGTGCTAGCAGCGCCACTAGCGGGAGTTCCTCCTACGAGCAGTACTTC. Translated, it gives CASSATSGSSSYEQYF.

The V and J genes are TRBV19 and TRBJ2-7; 16 bases are a match to TRBD2. Looked up from germline, CDR1 is LNHDA and CDR2 is SQIVND (reference sequence). Trimming took 6 bases from V and 13 from J; bases not matched to a gene: 9. The CDR3 spans 14 residues. DNA of the CDR3: TGTGCCAGTAGCCCGGGACTAGCGGGAGGGCCACTCTACTTC. This encodes CASSPGLAGGPLYF.

This rearrangement joins TRBV11-3 to TRBJ2-1, with D possibly TRBD2 on 5 matching bases. This CDR3 is built from 13 residues. The germline CDR1 and CDR2 sequences are SGHNT and YENEEA. Trimming took 4 bases from V and 5 from J, leaving 9 bases between them. CDR3 region: CASSSGVHNEQFF. CDR3 DNA sequence: TGTGCCAGCAGCTCCGGGGTCCACAATGAGCAGTTCTTC.

V gene TRBV7-2 combines with J gene TRBJ2-7; D gene unclear. Trimming stripped 5 bases from V and 7 bases from J, with 12 bases between. The length of the CDR3 is 12 residues. CDR1 and CDR2 from the germline V gene are SGHTA and FQGNSA. This CDR3 reads CASSPSVREQYF. DNA for the CDR3: TGTGCCAGCAGCCCTTCTGTCAGAGAGCAGTACTTC.

This rearrangement joins TRBV15 to TRBJ1-3, with unresolved D. The V gene's germline CDR1 is LNHNV and CDR2 YYDKDF (reference sequence). The germline V and J ends were trimmed by 4 bases and 1 base, with 5 bases remaining between them. The length of the CDR3 is 13 residues. The CDR3 region is CATSISSGNTIYF. The CDR3 nucleotides are TGTGCCACCAGCATTAGTTCTGGAAACACCATATATTTT.

The chain joins TRBV10-3 to TRBJ1-2; 9 bases fit TRBD1. CDR1 and CDR2 from the germline V gene are ENHRY and SYGVKD. This CDR3 has 13 residues. Trimming removed 4 bases from V and 6 bases from J; junction bases left unmatched: 3. CDR3 residues: CAISGDREHGYTF. The CDR3 DNA reads as TGTGCCATCAGTGGGGACAGGGAGCATGGCTACACCTTC.

The chain recombines TRBV2 with TRBJ2-7; a weak D match, TRBD1 (6 bases). The CDR3 has 13 residues. V lost 4 bases to trimming and J lost 6 bases, with 13 bases between them. The germline V gene has CDR1 SNHLY and CDR2 FYNNEI. The CDR3 bases are TGTGCCAGCAGTGTAGGACAGCTTCTCGAGCAGTACTTC. Its protein product is CASSVGQLLEQYF. Combining the CDR3 with reference TRBV2 and TRBJ2-7 gives the whole variable domain EPEVTQTPSHQVTQMGQEVILRCVPISNHLYFYWYRQILGQKVEFLVSFYNNEISEKSEIFDDQFSVERPDGSNFTLKIRSTKLEDSAMYFCASSVGQLLEQYFGPGTRLTVT.

This clone was seen a single time. This chain uses TRBV28 with TRBJ2-5; 11 bases align to TRBD1. The DNA end lines up better with TRBJ2-7; the J call may be wrong. The CDR3 extends over 14 amino acids. CDR1 is MDHEN, CDR2 SYDVKM, per germline. DNA for the CDR3: TGTGCCAGCAGCTCAGGACAGGGGGCGGTCGAGCAGTACTTC. Translation: CASSSGQGAVEQYF.

The CDR3 sequence is CASSPGSNQPQHF. The CDR3 nucleotides are TGTGCCAGTAGTCCAGGGAGCAATCAGCCCCAGCATTTT. The chain is built from TRBV19 and TRBJ1-5; D possibly corresponds to TRBD1 (5 bases). V was cut by 5 bases and J by 1 base, with 6 bases left in between. This CDR3 has 13 amino acids. Germline-derived CDR1 and CDR2 are LNHDA and SQIVND (reference sequence).

This clone was seen just once. V and J are TRBV7-2 and TRBJ2-1; D unresolved. CDR1 SGHTA and CDR2 FQGNSA come from the germline V gene. This CDR3 comprises 14 residues. Trimming cost V 0 bases and J 8 bases, with 11 bases left between them. The CDR3 nucleotides read TGTGCCAGCAGCTTAGCCGGTCTGTTCGATGAGCAGTTCTTC. Its protein product is CASSLAGLFDEQFF.

The chain has TRBV28 and TRBJ2-1; tentatively, D is TRBD1 (6 bases). Per germline, CDR1 MDHEN and CDR2 SYDVKM. V was pared by 2 bases and J by 0 bases, with 11 bases between. This CDR3 contains 16 residues. The CDR3 protein is CASSLGGSGSYNEQFF. CDR3 sequence (DNA): TGTGCCAGCAGTTTAGGGGGCAGCGGCTCCTACAATGAGCAGTTCTTC.

In this sample, this clone turned up a few times. The V call is TRBV28, the J call TRBJ2-7; D gene ambiguous. The CDR3 runs 14 residues. The germline V and J ends were trimmed by 2 bases and 3 bases, with 11 bases remaining between them. CDR1 is MDHEN and CDR2 is SYDVKM in the germline V gene. The CDR3 nucleotides read TGTGCCAGCAGTTTAGCTGGAGACCTCTACGAGCAGTACTTC. This translates into CASSLAGDLYEQYF.

The V gene is TRBV19, the J gene TRBJ1-5, with D unresolved. Trimming took off 10 bases at V and 5 bases at J, with 15 bases between the two ends. The CDR3 consists of 13 residues. The germline V gene has CDR1 LNHDA and CDR2 SQIVND (reference sequence). This CDR3 is CATRSSFDQPQHF. CDR3 nucleotides: TGTGCCACCCGTAGCTCTTTTGATCAGCCCCAGCATTTT.

The chain links TRBV7-8 to TRBJ1-2; possibly TRBD1 for D (5 bases). Between the trimmed V and J ends, which lost 4 bases and 4 bases, there was a span of 10 bases. This CDR3 is built from 13 residues. Germline CDR1 and CDR2: SGHVS and FQNEAQ. The CDR3 reads CASSSTVSYGYTF. The CDR3 nucleotides are TGTGCCAGCAGCTCGACAGTTTCCTATGGCTACACCTTC.

V usage is TRBV29-1 and J usage is TRBJ2-7; possible D gene TRBD2, 5 bases. CDR3 length: 15 amino acids. Germline V gene sequence: CDR1 SQVTM, CDR2 ANQGSEA. V was shortened by 1 base and J by 5 bases, with 18 bases between the two germline ends. This CDR3 reads CSVEVGSGLWDEQYF. The CDR3 DNA reads as TGCAGCGTTGAAGTAGGCAGCGGCCTTTGGGACGAGCAGTACTTC.

The gene calls are TRBV10-3 and TRBJ1-1; D is unclear. This CDR3 has 13 amino acids. The germline gives CDR1 ENHRY, CDR2 SYGVKD. The V and J ends lost 1 base and 4 bases respectively, with 7 bases between them. CDR3 sequence: CAISEFGSTEAFF. The CDR3 DNA is TGTGCCATCAGTGAGTTTGGGAGCACTGAAGCTTTCTTT.

The chain has TRBV30 and TRBJ2-5; D unresolved. V lost 1 base and J lost 4, with 13 bases in between. CDR1 and CDR2 from the germline V gene are GTSNPN and SVGIG (reference sequence). The CDR3 runs 14 residues. CDR3 sequence reads: CAWSAPRSLETQYF. CDR3 coding DNA: TGTGCCTGGAGTGCTCCTCGTAGTTTAGAGACCCAGTACTTC.

V is TRBV27 and J is TRBJ1-1, with D possibly being TRBD1 (5 bases). V dropped 0 bases and J dropped 10 bases, with 12 bases sitting between them. Germline V gene sequence: CDR1 MNHEY, CDR2 SMNVEV (reference sequence). The CDR3 has 13 amino acids. This chain's CDR3 is CASSLSWEGRAFF. CDR3 nucleotide sequence: TGTGCCAGCAGTTTATCGTGGGAGGGGCGAGCTTTCTTT.

The V and J genes are TRBV5-6 and TRBJ2-7; tentative D call: TRBD1 (6 bases). This CDR3 has 15 residues. Germline loops: CDR1 SGHDT, CDR2 YYEEEE. The germline V and J ends were trimmed by 3 bases and 0 bases, with 13 bases remaining between them. In DNA form, the CDR3 reads TGTGCCAGCAGCTCACTGACAGGTAGCTCCTACGAGCAGTACTTC. Protein product: CASSSLTGSSYEQYF.

Concerning this clone: Its ends do not fully match the called genes, so a read error is possible. The CDR3 protein is CASSQTGKGMNTEAFF. The CDR3 DNA reads TGCGCCAGCAGCCAGACAGGGAAAGGAATGAACACTGAAGCTTTCTTT. The chain joins TRBV5-4 to TRBJ1-1; 7 nucleotides agree with TRBD1. In germline, CDR1 is SGHNT, CDR2 YYREEE (reference sequence). The CDR3 is made up of 16 amino acids. The full variable domain, its missing parts supplied by reference TRBV5-4 and TRBJ1-1, is ETGVTQSPTHLIKTRGQQVTLRCSSQSGHNTVSWYQQALGQGPQFIFQYYREEENGRGNFPPRFSGLQFPNYSSELNVNALELDDSALYLCASSQTGKGMNTEAFFGQGTRLTVV.

J is TRBJ1-6 and V is TRBV4-1; D not resolved. Trimming took off 10 bases at V and 10 bases at J, with 17 bases between the two ends. Germline lookup yields CDR1 MGHRA and CDR2 YSYEKL. This CDR3 contains 13 residues. The CDR3 nucleotides are TGCGCCACCCAAGGCGGGCCAGGATCACCCCTCCACTTT. It codes for CATQGGPGSPLHF.

This sequence joins TRBV18 and TRBJ1-2; D call uncertain. The CDR3 totals 14 residues. Trimming cost V 3 bases and J 2 bases, with 10 bases left between them. Germline CDR1 is KGHSH and CDR2 is LQKENI. CDR3 nucleotide sequence: TGTGCCAGCTCACCCGACACACGGAACTATGGCTACACCTTC. Translation: CASSPDTRNYGYTF.

This clone showed up just a few times. J is TRBJ2-2 and V is TRBV29-1; 7 nucleotides agree with TRBD2. CDR1 and CDR2 from the germline V gene are SQVTM and ANQGSEA. J lost 2 bases, V lost 7 bases, and 7 bases had no gene match. The CDR3 has 14 residues. The CDR3 nucleotides are TGCAGCGCCGGTCGCGGGAGTAACACCGGGGAGCTGTTTTTT. Translated: CSAGRGSNTGELFF.

This chain connects TRBV21-1 to TRBJ2-5; no check of the table's D call, TRBD2, against the DNA was made. TRBV21-1 is shown as a pseudogene. The CDR3 contains 14 residues. The CDR3 sequence is CASSKRGGYGTQYF. DNA for the CDR3: TGTGCCAGCAGCAAAAGAGGCGGGTATGGGACCCAGTACTTC.